The 30 T cell receptor beta chains given below trace back to one sample, sequenced in a study of cytomegalovirus exposure and HLA in healthy donors. Researchers ran the PCR with 60 Vbeta and 13 Jbeta primers. Generated by immunoSEQ multiplex PCR, the TCRdb table keeps only in-frame clones and is missing some. Here the sample spans over 95,000 clones, 82% being singletons. Sequencing used PBMCs. These receptors originate from a woman aged 18-29 years in good health and CMV-seronegative.

This chain joins TRBV19 and TRBJ2-5, with 11 positions matching TRBD1. The CDR3 has 15 residues. V trimming: 6 bases; J trimming: 6 bases; junction bases outside the gene matches: 9. The germline V gene encodes CDR1 LNHDA and CDR2 SQIVND (reference sequence). CDR3 bases: TGTGCCAGTAGCCCGGGCGGGACAGGGGGAAAGACCCAGTACTTC. Translating it yields CASSPGGTGGKTQYF.

The V call is TRBV11-2, the J call TRBJ1-2, with TRBD1 identical over 10 bases. V shed 4 bases and J 4 bases; nucleotides not matched to a gene: 15. From germline, CDR1 is SGHAT and CDR2 FQNNGV. This CDR3 spans 18 amino acids. CDR3 coding DNA: TGTGCCAGCAGCTCGAGTACCGGGACAGGGGCTTCTTTCTATGGCTACACCTTC. Protein sequence: CASSSSTGTGASFYGYTF.

The rearrangement joins TRBV5-1 to TRBJ2-5; the match to TRBD1 covers 8 bases. The CDR3 covers 14 residues. Trimming at V came to 3 bases and at J to 5 bases, leaving 6 bases not matched to a gene. Germline V CDR1 and CDR2: SGHRS, YFSETQ. The CDR3 DNA is TGCGCCAGCAGCTCGACAGGGGCCGCGGAGACCCAGTACTTC. Translation gives CASSSTGAAETQYF.

This chain connects TRBV27 to TRBJ2-1; weak D call: TRBD2 (6 bases). The germline V gene has CDR1 MNHEY and CDR2 SMNVEV (reference sequence). This CDR3 spans 14 amino acids. V was clipped by 5 bases and J by 9 bases, with 17 bases between them. The CDR3 region is CASSPSRLGGEQFF. The CDR3 bases are TGTGCCAGCAGTCCTTCGCGGCTGGGGGGTGAGCAGTTCTTC.

The chain uses TRBV19 and TRBJ2-2; D is unresolved. Trimming stripped 4 bases from V and 6 bases from J, with 3 bases between. This CDR3 is 11 amino acids long. Germline loops: CDR1 LNHDA, CDR2 SQIVND (reference sequence). CDR3 in amino acids: CASSTAGELFF. In DNA form, the CDR3 reads TGTGCCAGTAGTACCGCCGGGGAGCTGTTTTTT.

The chain links TRBV6-5 to TRBJ1-4; no reliable D call. CDR1 and CDR2 from the germline V gene are MNHEY and SVGAGI. V was shortened by 0 bases and J by 0 bases, with 5 bases between the two germline ends. The CDR3 sequence is 15 residues long. CDR3 region: CASSYSAATNEKLFF. CDR3 in DNA: TGTGCCAGCAGTTACTCGGCTGCAACTAATGAAAAACTGTTTTTT.

This chain links TRBV11-2 with TRBJ2-5; perhaps TRBD1 as D (6 bases). In germline, CDR1 is SGHAT, CDR2 FQNNGV. The CDR3 has 15 residues. V lost 5 bases and J lost 5, with 18 bases in between. The CDR3 is CASSVQGTIRETQYF. In DNA form, the CDR3 reads TGTGCCAGCAGCGTACAGGGAACAATACGGGAGACCCAGTACTTC.

V is TRBV5-6 and J is TRBJ2-2; D is ambiguous. Germline assignment: CDR1 SGHDT and CDR2 YYEEEE. With 4 bases removed from V and 1 base from J, the gap between germline ends came to 8 bases. There are 14 residues in the CDR3. DNA of the CDR3: TGTGCCAGCAGCCTAGACTTGAACACCGGGGAGCTGTTTTTT. As protein: CASSLDLNTGELFF.

V gene TRBV28 combines with J gene TRBJ1-2; D is perhaps TRBD1 (5 bases). Germline values: CDR1 MDHEN, CDR2 SYDVKM. The CDR3 extends over 15 amino acids. Trimming removed 2 bases at V and 8 bases at J, with 18 bases between. CDR3 coding DNA: TGTGCCAGCAGTTTAGGGGCCCGGGTCGTGGCCGGCTACACCTTC. Protein product: CASSLGARVVAGYTF.

The chain is built from TRBV6-1 and TRBJ1-4, with D possibly matching TRBD1 (6 bases). Per the germline V gene, CDR1 is MNHNS and CDR2 is SASEGT. This CDR3 comprises 15 residues. Trimming pared 4 bases from V and 10 bases from J, leaving 19 bases between. The CDR3 here is CASSGTDPLRGKLFF. DNA for the CDR3: TGTGCCAGCAGTGGGACAGACCCGCTCAGGGGAAAACTGTTTTTT.

The chain uses TRBV10-1 and TRBJ2-3; no clear D. Germline lookup yields CDR1 WNHNN and CDR2 SYGVQD (reference sequence). The CDR3 contains 13 residues. V dropped 4 bases and J dropped 6 bases, with 11 bases sitting between them. CDR3 residues: CASSAGYTDTQYF. As DNA, the CDR3 is TGCGCCAGCAGTGCCGGGTACACCGATACGCAGTATTTT.

The rearrangement uses TRBV28 and TRBJ1-2, with TRBD1 matching 10 bases. V was pared by 4 bases and J by 6 bases, with 5 bases of the junction left unmatched. This CDR3 is 14 amino acids long. Germline V CDR1 and CDR2: MDHEN, SYDVKM. This chain's CDR3 is CASSSGQGWNGYTF. The CDR3 coding sequence is TGTGCCAGCAGTTCGGGACAGGGGTGGAATGGCTACACCTTC.

V usage is TRBV19 and J usage is TRBJ2-1; 10 bases are shared with TRBD2. Germline loops: CDR1 LNHDA, CDR2 SQIVND (reference sequence). This CDR3 comprises 17 residues. The J segment lost 3 bases and the V segment lost 3 bases, leaving 8 bases of the junction unmatched. The CDR3 protein is CASSIGLAGAHYNEQFF. CDR3 sequence (DNA): TGTGCCAGTAGTATTGGTCTAGCGGGGGCCCACTACAATGAGCAGTTCTTC.

The chain joins TRBV19 to TRBJ1-2, with 7 bases that match TRBD1. V dropped 10 bases and J dropped 2; count of bases not matched to a gene: 16. The CDR3 sequence is 16 residues long. Germline V gives CDR1 LNHDA, CDR2 SQIVND (reference sequence). CDR3 DNA: TGTGCCACCACCAACCCCTACAGGGGAAGAAACTATGGCTACACCTTC. Protein product: CATTNPYRGRNYGYTF.

The chain recombines TRBV2 with TRBJ2-3; D remains unclear. Per germline, CDR1 SNHLY and CDR2 FYNNEI. There are 13 residues in the CDR3. V shed 8 bases and J shed 2 bases, with 11 bases lying between them. Here the CDR3 reads CASPSGSTDTQYF. DNA of the CDR3: TGTGCCAGCCCCTCCGGGTCCACAGATACGCAGTATTTT.

The chain has TRBV5-1 and TRBJ1-4; no definite D call. V was shortened by 5 bases and J by 6 bases, with 14 bases between the two germline ends. CDR1 SGHRS and CDR2 YFSETQ come from the germline V gene. CDR3 length: 14 amino acids. The CDR3 here is CASSLGRKDEKLFF. The CDR3 DNA reads as TGCGCCAGCAGTCTAGGCCGAAAGGATGAAAAACTGTTTTTT.

The chain joins TRBV7-9 to TRBJ1-6; D gene uncertain. Trimming took 3 bases from V and 0 from J, leaving 15 bases between them. Looked up from germline, CDR1 is SEHNR and CDR2 is FQNEAQ (reference sequence). CDR3 length equals 18 residues. Here the CDR3 reads CASSLVQAKSSYNSPLHF. CDR3 DNA: TGTGCCAGCAGCTTGGTGCAGGCAAAGAGCTCCTATAATTCACCCCTCCACTTT.

CDR3 region: CASRPPGQEYNEQFF. CDR3 nucleotides: TGTGCCAGCAGGCCCCCGGGACAGGAGTACAATGAGCAGTTCTTC. This sequence joins TRBV9 and TRBJ2-1; 8 bases align to TRBD1. The V and J ends lost 5 bases and 4 bases, in that order; junction bases with no gene match: 8. Germline CDR1 is SGDLS and CDR2 is YYNGEE. This CDR3 contains 15 residues.

The genes are TRBV28 and TRBJ1-5; 7 bases fit TRBD1. This CDR3 is 15 amino acids long. Losses at the gene ends were 6 bases for V and 4 bases for J; bases not matched to a gene: 9. From germline, CDR1 is MDHEN and CDR2 SYDVKM. For the CDR3, the DNA is TGTGCCAGCAGCCAATTAGACAGGGAGAATCAGCCCCAGCATTTT. It specifies CASSQLDRENQPQHF.

This rearrangement joins TRBV19 to TRBJ2-1; TRBD2 might be the D (5 bases). Between the trimmed V and J ends, which lost 7 bases and 7 bases, there was a span of 8 bases. Per germline, CDR1 LNHDA and CDR2 SQIVND (reference sequence). The CDR3 covers 11 residues. CDR3 loop: CASTGWNEQFF. The CDR3 DNA reads TGTGCCAGTACGGGGTGGAATGAGCAGTTCTTC.

Of note for this clone: This same CDR3 is encoded by further DNA sequences in the sample. The chain combines TRBV28 with TRBJ2-3; D unresolved. This CDR3 has 12 amino acids. Germline V CDR1 and CDR2: MDHEN, SYDVKM. Trimming removed 4 bases at V and 3 bases at J, with 5 bases between. The DNA of the CDR3 is TGTGCCAGCAGTTCCTATACAGATACGCAGTATTTT. Translating gives CASSSYTDTQYF. The variable domain in full, with the rest retrieved from reference TRBV28 and TRBJ2-3, is DVKVTQSSRYLVKRTGEKVFLECVQDMDHENMFWYRQDPGLGLRLIYFSYDVKMKEKGDIPEGYSVSREKKERFSLILESASTNQTSMYLCASSSYTDTQYFGPGTRLTVL.

The rearrangement uses TRBV6-5 and TRBJ2-1; 9 nucleotides align to TRBD2. V shed 10 bases and J 7 bases; nucleotides not matched to a gene: 8. The CDR3 covers 13 residues. The V gene's germline CDR1 is MNHEY and CDR2 SVGAGI. The CDR3 protein is CATLSGRVNEQFF. For the CDR3, the DNA is TGTGCCACCCTTAGCGGGAGAGTAAATGAGCAGTTCTTC.

This chain links TRBV11-2 with TRBJ1-1; D may be TRBD1 (5 bases). The CDR3 runs to 16 residues. The ends were cut back, 0 bases at V and 0 bases at J, with 11 bases in the middle. Germline V gene lookup returns CDR1 SGHAT and CDR2 FQNNGV. The CDR3 DNA reads TGTGCCAGCAGCTTAGACAGGGTTTGGGTGAACACTGAAGCTTTCTTT. Translation: CASSLDRVWVNTEAFF.

The V and J genes are TRBV7-2 and TRBJ2-3; D call uncertain. V was cut by 4 bases and J by 3 bases, with 5 bases left in between. Germline values: CDR1 SGHTA, CDR2 FQGNSA. This CDR3 is built from 12 residues. The CDR3 is CASSSRTDTQYF. The CDR3 DNA sequence: TGTGCCAGCAGCTCGCGAACAGATACGCAGTATTTT.

The chain carries TRBV7-9 and TRBJ1-1; no clear D gene. Looked up from germline, CDR1 is SEHNR and CDR2 is FQNEAQ (reference sequence). The ends were cut back, 5 bases at V and 4 bases at J, with 17 bases in the middle. This CDR3 region has 15 residues. The CDR3 reads CASSPEATPTTEAFF. CDR3 nucleotides: TGTGCCAGCAGCCCCGAAGCGACTCCCACCACTGAAGCTTTCTTT.

This clone occurred once. The J gene is TRBJ2-7, the V gene TRBV7-2, with 7 bases matching TRBD2. This CDR3 is built from 15 residues. The junction had 5 bases not matched to a gene; V was cut back by 3 bases and J by 0 bases. In germline, CDR1 is SGHTA, CDR2 FQGNSA. The CDR3 bases are TGTGCCAGCAGCTTCGGTCCTAGCGGCTCCTACGAGCAGTACTTC. Its protein is CASSFGPSGSYEQYF.

The rearrangement uses TRBV5-4 and TRBJ2-7; 7 bases are a match to TRBD2. Trimming removed 1 base from V and 4 bases from J; junction bases left unmatched: 8. The germline CDR1 and CDR2 sequences are SGHNT and YYREEE (reference sequence). The CDR3 covers 15 residues. DNA for the CDR3: TGTGCCAGCAGCTTGACAGGTTTGGGAGGGTACGAGCAGTACTTC. It specifies CASSLTGLGGYEQYF.

This sequence joins TRBV5-1 and TRBJ1-1; 11 positions match TRBD1. Germline V gives CDR1 SGHRS, CDR2 YFSETQ. The V gene end was trimmed by 3 bases and the J gene end by 4 bases; junction bases not matched to a gene: 5. This CDR3 comprises 15 residues. The CDR3 region is CASSSSGQGGTEAFF. The DNA of the CDR3 is TGCGCCAGCAGCTCTTCGGGACAGGGGGGCACTGAAGCTTTCTTT. Full variable domain (rest looked up from reference TRBV5-1 and TRBJ1-1): KAGVTQTPRYLIKTRGQQVTLSCSPISGHRSVSWYQQTPGQGLQFLFEYFSETQRNKGNFPGRFSGRQFSNSRSEMNVSTLELGDSALYLCASSSSGQGGTEAFFGQGTRLTVV.

This chain uses TRBV5-1 with TRBJ1-2, with a weak D call TRBD1 (6 bases). From germline, CDR1 is SGHRS and CDR2 YFSETQ. V was pared by 4 bases and J by 3 bases, with 16 bases between. This CDR3 is built from 15 residues. CDR3 nucleotide sequence: TGCGCCAGCAGCCCCGGGGGGGCTGGGGACTATGGCTACACCTTC. It translates to CASSPGGAGDYGYTF. Based on the CDR3 plus reference TRBV5-1 and TRBJ1-2, the full variable domain is KAGVTQTPRYLIKTRGQQVTLSCSPISGHRSVSWYQQTPGQGLQFLFEYFSETQRNKGNFPGRFSGRQFSNSRSEMNVSTLELGDSALYLCASSPGGAGDYGYTFGSGTRLTVV.

This chain uses TRBV28 with TRBJ1-4; D may be TRBD1 (6 bases). This CDR3 has 14 amino acids. V lost 6 bases, J lost 3 bases, and 11 bases lay in between. CDR1 MDHEN and CDR2 SYDVKM come from the germline V gene. The CDR3 loop is CASSVTGSNEKLFF. For the CDR3, the DNA is TGTGCCAGCAGCGTAACAGGGTCTAATGAAAAACTGTTTTTT.